This T cell receptor (beta chain) was documented in a study of blood T cells in healthy people across ages. Overall study findings and caveats: Estimated diversity that came from one million T cells was considered an underestimate.

Next came a second PCR, run for 7 to 11 cycles, which used a sample-barcoded 5' primer along with a J-beta primer mix. Unique molecular identifiers of 12 random nucleotides labeled each cDNA. TCRdb passed the 5' RACE reads through MiXCR, listing each CDR3 protein once. The sample lists some 1 million distinct CDR3 sequences; 45% were seen once. Comment on this clonotype: No antigen is known for it.

This CDR3 spans 15 amino acids. The ends lost 3 bases at V and 2 bases at J; junction bases unmatched: 3. Germline V gene sequence: CDR1 MNHEY, CDR2 SMNVEV (reference sequence). Isolated per sample were at least 7 million PBMCs. Total RNA, at least 5 micrograms per sample, was extracted from PBMCs. The rearrangement uses TRBV27 and TRBJ2-1; the match to TRBD1 covers 8 bases. Sequencing used blood. The sequence derives from a woman aged 55-75 years in good health. This chain's CDR3 is CASSFIQGAYNEQFF. CDR3 sequence (DNA): TGTGCCAGCAGTTTTATACAGGGGGCCTACAATGAGCAGTTCTTC.